This T cell receptor beta chain was sequenced during a study of regulatory T cells in long-lasting Graves disease. Broader study findings: Persistent Graves' patients showed a TCR diversity that was lower than that of newly diagnosed ones.

Both iRepertoire HTBI primers and Arm-PCR of CDR3 regions were used to build the TCR beta libraries. MiXCR was run by TCRdb on the multiplex PCR reads, yielding one entry per CDR3 protein. This table holds more than 300,000 distinct CDR3 sequences, approximately 23% found once. With respect to this clonotype: The antigen is undetermined.

Germline assignment: CDR1 MNHNS and CDR2 SASEGT. The CDR3 extends over 15 amino acids. After removal of 1 base from V and 4 bases from J, the junction contained 4 bases not matched to a gene. Stated time point: persistent/refractory GD, antithyroid drugs over 5 years with positive TRAb. Construction of the TCR library relied on RNA isolated from PBMCs. The patient group derived from an endocrinology department in Xi'an, China. The starting material was peripheral blood mononuclear cells (PBMCs), obtained when the disease was refractory, from a patient treated with antithyroid drugs. The chain joins TRBV6-1 to TRBJ2-5, with TRBD1 matching 9 bases. The sequence derives from a woman in her thirties or forties with Graves disease. CDR3 DNA sequence: TGTGCCAGCAGTGAAGGGGGGACAGGGTCAGAGACCCAGTACTTC. This codes for CASSEGGTGSETQYF.